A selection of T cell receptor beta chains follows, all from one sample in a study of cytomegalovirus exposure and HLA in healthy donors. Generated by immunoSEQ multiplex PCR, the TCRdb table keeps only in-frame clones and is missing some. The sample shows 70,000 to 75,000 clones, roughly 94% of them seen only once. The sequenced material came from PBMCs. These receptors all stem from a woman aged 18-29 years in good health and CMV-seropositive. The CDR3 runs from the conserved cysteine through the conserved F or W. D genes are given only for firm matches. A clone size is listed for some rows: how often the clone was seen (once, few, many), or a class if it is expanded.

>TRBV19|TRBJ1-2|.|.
TGTGCCAGTAGTATCGATCGACAGTATGGCTACACCTTC
CASSIDRQYGYTF
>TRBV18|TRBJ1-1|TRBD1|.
TGTGCCAGCTCACCCAATCAGGGGGTGAACACTGAAGCTTTCTTT
CASSPNQGVNTEAFF
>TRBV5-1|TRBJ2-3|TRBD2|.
TGCGCCAGCAGCTTGGGACTAGCGGGAAACCGTCTTAGCACAGATACGCAGTATTTT
CASSLGLAGNRLSTDTQYF
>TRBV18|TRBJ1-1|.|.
TGTGCCAGCTCACCCTCCCGGCAGGGAAAAAACACTGAAGCTTTCTTT
CASSPSRQGKNTEAFF
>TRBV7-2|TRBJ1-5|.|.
TGTGCCAGCAGCTTAGTAGGCAGGGTCGATCAGCCCCAGCATTTT
CASSLVGRVDQPQHF
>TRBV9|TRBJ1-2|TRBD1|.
TGTGCCAGCAGCGTAGCAGGGGGCTCTAACTATGGCTACACCTTC
CASSVAGGSNYGYTF
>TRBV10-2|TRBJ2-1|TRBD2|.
TGCGCCAGCAGAATCGGACTAGCGGCGTCCAATGAGCAGTTCTTC
CASRIGLAASNEQFF
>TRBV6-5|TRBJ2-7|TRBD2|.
TGTGCCAGCAGCAATAGCGGGAGCTCGGGGCAGTACTTC
CASSNSGSSGQYF
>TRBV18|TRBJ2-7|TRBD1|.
TGTGCCAGCTCACTGGGACAGGGGGAATACGAGCAGTACTTC
CASSLGQGEYEQYF
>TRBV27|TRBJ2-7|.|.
TGTGCCAGCAGTTTCGTTGGCGGGGACTCCTACGAGCAGTACTTC
CASSFVGGDSYEQYF
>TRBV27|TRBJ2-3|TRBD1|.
TGTGCCAGCAGTGGGACAGCGGATTGGGATACGCAGTATTTT
CASSGTADWDTQYF
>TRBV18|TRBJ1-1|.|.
TGTGCCAGCTCACCGCGGGAAGGGGAACGCACTGAAGCTTTCTTT
CASSPREGERTEAFF
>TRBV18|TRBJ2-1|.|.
TGTGCCAGCTCACCTGCTCCTGAGGGACAATACAATGAGCAGTTCTTC
CASSPAPEGQYNEQFF
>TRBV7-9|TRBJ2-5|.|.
TGTGCCAGCAGCCTAGGACAACAACCCCAAGAGACCCAGTACTTC
CASSLGQQPQETQYF
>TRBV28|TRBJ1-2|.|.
TGTGCCAGCAGTTCACACAGGGCACTTGGCTACACCTTC
CASSSHRALGYTF
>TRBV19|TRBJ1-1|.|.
TGTGCCAGTAGTAGAGAAGGGGTTACTGAAGCTTTCTTT
CASSREGVTEAFF
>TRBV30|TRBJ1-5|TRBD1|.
TGTGCCTGGGGACAGGGGGCCTATTATAGCAATCAGCCCCAGCATTTT
CAWGQGAYYSNQPQHF
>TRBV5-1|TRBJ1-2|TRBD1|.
TGCGCCAGCAGCTCCGCCGAGGGGGCCTATGGCTACACCTTC
CASSSAEGAYGYTF
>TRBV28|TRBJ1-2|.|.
TGTGCCAGCAGTTTAGGAGGCAGTTATGGCTACACCTTC
CASSLGGSYGYTF
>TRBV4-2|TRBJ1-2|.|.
TGTGCCAGCAGCCCCGGGGGGCGGGAAAACTATGGCTACACCTTC
CASSPGGRENYGYTF
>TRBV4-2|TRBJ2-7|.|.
TGTGCCAGCAGCCAATCGCGTATCTCCTACGAGCAGTACTTC
CASSQSRISYEQYF
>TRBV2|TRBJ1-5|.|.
TGTGCCAGCAGTGAAAGTGGGCCGTATAGCAATCAGCCCCAGCATTTT
CASSESGPYSNQPQHF
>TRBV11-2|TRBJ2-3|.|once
TGTGCCAGCAGCCGGGACACAACAGATACGCAGTATTTT
CASSRDTTDTQYF
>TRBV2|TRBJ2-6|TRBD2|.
TGTGCCAGCATTCTAGCGGGGGCCCGCTCTGGGGCCAACGTCCTGACTTTC
CASILAGARSGANVLTF
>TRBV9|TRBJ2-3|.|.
TGTGCCAGCAGCAGACATAGCCGGACTAGCACAGATACGCAGTATTTT
CASSRHSRTSTDTQYF
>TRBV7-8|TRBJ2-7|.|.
TGTGCCAGCAGCCTAGGCCCCCAGGACGAGCAGTACTTC
CASSLGPQDEQYF
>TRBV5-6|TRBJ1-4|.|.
TGTGCCAGCAGCTTGGGGAGCCTTAATGAAAAACTGTTTTTT
CASSLGSLNEKLFF
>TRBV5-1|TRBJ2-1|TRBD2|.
TGCGCCAGCAGCTTGCTCCCGAGGCTAGCGGGGGGTACCTATGTCTACAATGAGCAGTTCTTC
CASSLLPRLAGGTYVYNEQFF
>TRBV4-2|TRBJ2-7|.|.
TGTGCCAGCAGCCAACCTGGAGTTGGTTCCTACGAGCAGTACTTC
CASSQPGVGSYEQYF
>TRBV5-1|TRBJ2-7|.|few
TGCGCCAGCAGCTTGGGAGGGAGCTCCTACGAGCAGTACTTC
CASSLGGSSYEQYF
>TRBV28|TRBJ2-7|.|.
TGTGCCAGCAGTTTTTATTCAGGGGCCGAGCAGTACTTC
CASSFYSGAEQYF
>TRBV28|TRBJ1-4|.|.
TGTGCCAGCAGTTTATTCGTCAGGGCCGGGTCTAATGAAAAACTGTTTTTT
CASSLFVRAGSNEKLFF
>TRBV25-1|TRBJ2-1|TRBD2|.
TGTGCCAGCAACCCAGCTAGCGGGGGTCCTGAGCAGTTCTTC
CASNPASGGPEQFF